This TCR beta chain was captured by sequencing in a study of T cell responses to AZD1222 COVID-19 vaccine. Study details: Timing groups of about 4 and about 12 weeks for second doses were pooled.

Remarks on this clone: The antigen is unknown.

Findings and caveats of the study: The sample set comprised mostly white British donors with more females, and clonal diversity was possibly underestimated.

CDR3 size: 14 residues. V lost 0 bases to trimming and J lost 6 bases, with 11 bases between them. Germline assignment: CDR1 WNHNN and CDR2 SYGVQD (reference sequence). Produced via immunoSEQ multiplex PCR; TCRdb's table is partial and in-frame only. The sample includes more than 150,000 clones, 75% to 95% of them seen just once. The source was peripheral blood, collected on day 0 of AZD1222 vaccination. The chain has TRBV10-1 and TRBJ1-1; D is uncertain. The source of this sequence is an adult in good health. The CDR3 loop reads CASSESLKAAEAFF. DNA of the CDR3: TGCGCCAGCAGTGAGTCTCTCAAGGCCGCTGAAGCTTTCTTT.